This TCR beta chain was retrieved from a study of shared clonotypes between healthy human individuals. On the study more broadly: The donor group consisted of a couple of women and a few men, aged 18 to 49.

Whole-study findings and limits: Clonotype sharing levels among donors were expected to vary with sequencing depth.

Concerning this clone: What it binds is unknown.

This CDR3 has 13 amino acids. V shed 1 base and J shed 5 bases, with 8 bases lying between them. CDR1 and CDR2 (germline): MGHRA, YSYEKL. Deep-level settings were used for running the assay. TCRdb keeps only in-frame clones here, not all; method: immunoSEQ multiplex PCR. The sample shows about half a million clones, approximately 78% of them seen only once. The chain is built from TRBV4-1 and TRBJ2-5; D gene uncertain. The sample consisted of PBMCs. This clonotype was sampled from a middle-aged woman in good health. Some clones in this sample may be carry-over from other donors' samples. The CDR3 DNA is TGCGCCAGCAGCCAAGTATGGCCGGAGACCCAGTACTTC. Translation gives CASSQVWPETQYF.